This TCR beta chain came from a study of response to subunit inactivated influenza vaccine. From the RT-PCR reads, TCRdb called clonotypes with MiXCR, one entry per CDR3 protein. The table has about 520,000 distinct CDR3 sequences, 25% seen once. Study outcomes and limitations: The authors put forward the suggestion that each seasonal influenza vaccination may bring in only a limited number of new T cells.

As regards this clonotype: Antigen unknown.

Deletions cut 1 base from V and 9 bases from J, with 13 bases between. The CDR3 is 14 amino acids. In germline, CDR1 is SEHNR, CDR2 FQNEAQ (reference sequence). This material consisted of CD4+ T cells sorted from PBMCs, taken around 5 days after vaccination. The chain links TRBV7-9 to TRBJ2-1; D is unresolved. This receptor was identified in a man aged 50 to 60 who received an inactivated influenza vaccine. CDR3 DNA sequence: TGTGCCAGCAGCTTAGGGTCTGTAAGTGGTGAGCAGTTCTTC. Encoded protein: CASSLGSVSGEQFF.